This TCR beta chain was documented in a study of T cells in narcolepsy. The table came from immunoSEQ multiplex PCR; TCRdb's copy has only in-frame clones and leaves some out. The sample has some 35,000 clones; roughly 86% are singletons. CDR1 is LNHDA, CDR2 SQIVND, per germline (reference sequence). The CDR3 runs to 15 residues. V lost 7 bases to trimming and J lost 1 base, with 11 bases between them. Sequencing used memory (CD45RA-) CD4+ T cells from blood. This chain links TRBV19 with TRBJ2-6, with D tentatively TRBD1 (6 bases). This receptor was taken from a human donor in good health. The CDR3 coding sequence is TGTGCCAGTACCTTCGGACAGTCTGGGGCCAACGTCCTGACTTTC. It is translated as CASTFGQSGANVLTF.